The 2 T cell receptor beta chains listed next were all sequenced from one sample in a study of cytomegalovirus exposure and HLA in healthy donors. Primers included in the PCR were 60 Vbeta and 13 Jbeta primers. The repertoire was sequenced with immunoSEQ multiplex PCR; TCRdb's copy has only in-frame clones and lacks some. Of over 90,000 clones listed, 73% were seen once; the top ten hold under 4.5%. Sequencing used PBMCs. Every receptor here comes from a man aged 35-49 years in good health and CMV-seronegative.

This clone appeared a few times. This chain joins TRBV7-9 and TRBJ1-1; D is undetermined. Germline V gene lookup returns CDR1 SEHNR and CDR2 FQNEAQ (reference sequence). The CDR3 is 14 residues long. Trimming pared 2 bases from V and 1 base from J, leaving 8 bases between. The CDR3 sequence is CASSLILRNTEAFF. The CDR3 region has the DNA TGTGCCAGCAGCTTAATTCTCCGGAACACTGAAGCTTTCTTT.

This clone was seen only a few times. V and J are TRBV5-1 and TRBJ1-2, with TRBD1 as a possible D gene (5 bases). V lost 0 bases to trimming and J lost 4 bases, with 10 bases between them. Germline assignment: CDR1 SGHRS and CDR2 YFSETQ. The CDR3 covers 14 residues. The DNA of the CDR3 is TGCGCCAGCAGCTTGGAGGGGTTAAGCTATGGCTACACCTTC. Its translation is CASSLEGLSYGYTF.